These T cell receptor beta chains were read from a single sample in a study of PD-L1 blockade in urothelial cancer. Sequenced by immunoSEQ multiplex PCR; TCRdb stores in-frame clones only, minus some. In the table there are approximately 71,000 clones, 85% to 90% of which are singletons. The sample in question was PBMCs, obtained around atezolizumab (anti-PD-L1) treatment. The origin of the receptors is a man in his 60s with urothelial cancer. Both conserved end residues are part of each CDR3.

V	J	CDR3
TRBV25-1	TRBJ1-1	CASSEYMYSGRGTEAFF
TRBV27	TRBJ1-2	CASSLVGDYGYTF
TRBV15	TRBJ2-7	CATSSAQGAPYEQYF
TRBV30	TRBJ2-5	CAWSMRQGTETQYF
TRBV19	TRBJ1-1	CASRTYPETNTEAFF
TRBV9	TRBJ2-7	CASSVDSGYKYEQYF
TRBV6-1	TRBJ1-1	CASSERAGITEAFF
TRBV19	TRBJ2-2	CASMTSGNTGELFF
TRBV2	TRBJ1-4	CASSASEGGREKLFF
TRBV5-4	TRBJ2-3	CASSTGQGLSDTQYF
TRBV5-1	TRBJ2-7	CASSEAGGPYEQYF
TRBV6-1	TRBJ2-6	CASSATASGANVLTF
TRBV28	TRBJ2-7	CASSPPNLARHEQYF
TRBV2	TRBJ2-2	CASSESGLAGGTRELFF
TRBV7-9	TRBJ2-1	CASSQQGSSYNEQFF
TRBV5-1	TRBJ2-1	CASSLGGGLNNEQFF
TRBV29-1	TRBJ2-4	CSVAGEGTVNIQYF
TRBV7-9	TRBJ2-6	CASSFAGAGANVLTF
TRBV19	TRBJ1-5	CASSRRDRESNQPQHF
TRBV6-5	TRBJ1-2	CASSPAGDYGYTF
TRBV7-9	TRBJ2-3	CASVASGSQDTQYF
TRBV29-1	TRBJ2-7	CSVEGPSYEQYF
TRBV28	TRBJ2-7	CASRTLGQGKYEQYF
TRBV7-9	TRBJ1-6	CASSSYRGTSPLHF
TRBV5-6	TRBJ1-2	CASSFRVYGGTGSGYTF
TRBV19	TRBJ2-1	CASSMLTSGRNGTYNEQFF
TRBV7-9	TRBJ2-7	CASRAGRGYEQYF